This T cell receptor beta chain was observed in a study of T-cell reconstitution after alpha-beta-depleted transplantation in children. Unique molecular identifiers featured in how the TCRbeta library was prepared. One entry per CDR3 protein results from TCRdb running MiXCR on the PCR reads. The sample lists roughly 150,000 distinct CDR3 sequences, 8.5% to 14% occurring once. Study conclusions and caveats: Most T-cell counts and diversity one year after the transplant came from T cells that were newly produced. Surviving thymic progenitors and recipient T cells were the source of high TCRbeta diversity at day 60 in some patients.

At least ten counts were recorded for this clonotype. Its antigen is undetermined. Sequence at one end of the junction differs from germline and may be a read error. Germline V lookup: CDR1 SQVTM, CDR2 ANQGSEA. The CDR3 contains 12 residues. The sequence came from a boy between 2 and 15 years old with acute myeloid leukemia, due to receive a stem cell transplant. The J gene is TRBJ1-3, the V gene TRBV29-1, with 10 bases fitting TRBD1. Sequenced here: PBMCs, sampled before TCRalphabeta/CD19-depleted stem cell transplant. CDR3 sequence (DNA): TGCTGCGTGGGACAGGGGGGAAACACCATATATTTT. Translating it yields CCVGQGGNTIYF.